This TCR beta chain comes out of a study of memory CD4+ T cells and cytomegalovirus serostatus. General study points: Median bootstrapped AUC for CMV status was about 0.95 originally, approximately 0.9 US-trained. CD4+ memory repertoires contained about two fifths of the 164 reported CMV TCRbeta sequences.

On this clone: The antigen remains undetermined.

The repertoire was sequenced with immunoSEQ multiplex PCR; TCRdb's copy has only in-frame clones and lacks some. The sample lists about 56,000 clones, roughly 80% occurring once. The sort gate was single viable CD3+CD4+CD8-CD45RO+ cells for memory CD4+ T cells. The origin of this receptor is an adult in good health and CMV-seronegative. Sequencing input: memory CD4+ T cells from blood.

The CDR3 DNA is TGTGCCAGCAGTTCGCCCCTAGCGGGGGGCGACTCCTACGAGCAGTACTTC. This encodes CASSSPLAGGDSYEQYF. V and J are TRBV28 and TRBJ2-7, with 11 bases that match TRBD2. CDR1 is MDHEN and CDR2 is SYDVKM in the germline V gene. Unmatched junction bases numbered 8, after V lost 4 bases and J lost 0 bases. The CDR3 has 17 amino acids.